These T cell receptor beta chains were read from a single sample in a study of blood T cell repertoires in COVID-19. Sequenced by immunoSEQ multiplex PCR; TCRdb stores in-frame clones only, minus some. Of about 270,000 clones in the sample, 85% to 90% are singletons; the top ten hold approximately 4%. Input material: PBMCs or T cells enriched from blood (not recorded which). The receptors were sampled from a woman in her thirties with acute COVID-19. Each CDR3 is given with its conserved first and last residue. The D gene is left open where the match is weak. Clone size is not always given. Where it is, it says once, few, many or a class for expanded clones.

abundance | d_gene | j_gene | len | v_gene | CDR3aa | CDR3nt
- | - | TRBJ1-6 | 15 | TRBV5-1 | CASSLAGQADSPLHF | TGCGCCAGCAGCTTGGCAGGCCAGGCTGATTCACCCCTCCACTTT
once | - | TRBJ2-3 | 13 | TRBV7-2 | CASSLILTDTQYF | TGTGCCAGCAGCTTAATTTTAACAGATACGCAGTATTTT
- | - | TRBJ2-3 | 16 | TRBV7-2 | CASSAAYSGSTDTQYF | TGTGCCAGCAGCGCCGCTTACAGCGGGAGCACAGATACGCAGTATTTT
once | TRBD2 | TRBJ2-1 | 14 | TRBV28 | CASSLAGGYNEQFF | TGTGCCAGCAGTTTAGCGGGAGGGTACAATGAGCAGTTCTTC
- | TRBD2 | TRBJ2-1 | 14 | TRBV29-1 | CSVDVAGGYNEQFF | TGCAGCGTTGACGTCGCGGGAGGCTACAATGAGCAGTTCTTC
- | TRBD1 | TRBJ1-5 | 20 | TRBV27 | CASMPLSGTGEPYSNQPQHF | TGTGCCAGCATGCCGTTGTCCGGGACAGGTGAACCTTATAGCAATCAGCCCCAGCATTTT
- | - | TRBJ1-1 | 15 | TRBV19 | CASRPGVSMNTEAFF | TGTGCCAGTAGACCAGGTGTGAGCATGAACACTGAAGCTTTCTTT
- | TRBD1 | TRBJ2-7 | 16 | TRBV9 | CASSVVGQAELSEQYF | TGTGCCAGCAGCGTAGTGGGACAGGCTGAGTTGTCCGAGCAGTACTTC
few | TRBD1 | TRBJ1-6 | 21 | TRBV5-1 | CASSFFHPTYAQGTDNSPLHF | TGCGCCAGCAGCTTTTTTCACCCCACTTATGCCCAAGGGACAGATAATTCACCCCTCCACTTT
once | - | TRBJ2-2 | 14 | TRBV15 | CATSSYRVPGELFF | TGTGCCACCAGCAGTTACAGGGTACCGGGGGAGCTGTTTTTT
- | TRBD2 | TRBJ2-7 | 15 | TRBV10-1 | CASSDFPSGRDEQYF | TGCGCCAGCAGTGATTTTCCTAGCGGGAGAGACGAGCAGTACTTC
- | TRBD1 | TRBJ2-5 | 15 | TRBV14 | CASSRTGSSPETQYF | TGTGCCAGCAGCCGGACAGGGAGTAGCCCGGAGACCCAGTACTTC
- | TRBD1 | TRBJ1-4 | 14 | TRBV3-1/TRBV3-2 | CASSPDREDEKLFF | TGTGCCAGCAGCCCCGACAGGGAAGATGAAAAACTGTTTTTT
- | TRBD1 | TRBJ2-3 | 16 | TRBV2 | CASSQGQGAGADTQYF | TGTGCCAGCAGTCAGGGACAGGGGGCAGGGGCAGATACGCAGTATTTT
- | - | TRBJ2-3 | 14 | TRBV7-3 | CASSLQGQSDTQYF | TGTGCCAGCAGCTTACAGGGGCAATCAGATACGCAGTATTTT
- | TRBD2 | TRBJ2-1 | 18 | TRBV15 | CATSRDTGLAGSYNEQFF | TGTGCCACCAGCAGAGATACAGGACTAGCGGGCTCCTACAATGAGCAGTTCTTC
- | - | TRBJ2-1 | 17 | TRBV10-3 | CASTSTGITSSYNEQFF | TGTGCCTCAACCTCGACCGGGATAACGAGCTCCTACAATGAGCAGTTCTTC
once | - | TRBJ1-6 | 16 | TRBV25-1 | CASSEYGGGNNSPLHF | TGTGCCAGCAGTGAATACGGGGGAGGGAATAATTCACCCCTCCACTTT
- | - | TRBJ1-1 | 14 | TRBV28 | CASSLLSGRTEAFF | TGTGCCAGCAGTTTATTGTCTGGGAGGACTGAAGCTTTCTTT
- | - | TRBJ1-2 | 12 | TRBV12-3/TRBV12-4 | CASSSGVAGYTF | TGTGCCAGCAGTTCCGGGGTCGCTGGCTACACCTTC
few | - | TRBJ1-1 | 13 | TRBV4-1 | CASSHQGNTEAFF | TGCGCCAGCAGCCACCAGGGGAACACTGAAGCTTTCTTT
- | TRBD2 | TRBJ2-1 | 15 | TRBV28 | CASSLREPTYNEQFF | TGTGCCAGCAGTTTGCGGGAGCCAACCTACAATGAGCAGTTCTTC
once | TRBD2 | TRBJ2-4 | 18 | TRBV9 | CASSPLGTSGRAKNIQYF | TGTGCCAGCAGCCCGCTAGGGACTAGCGGAAGAGCCAAAAACATTCAGTACTTC
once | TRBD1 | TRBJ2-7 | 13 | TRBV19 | CASAGTGTYEQYF | TGTGCCAGTGCCGGGACAGGGACCTACGAGCAGTACTTC
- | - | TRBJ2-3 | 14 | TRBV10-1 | CASSGTASTDTQYF | TGCGCCAGCAGTGGGACAGCAAGCACAGATACGCAGTATTTT
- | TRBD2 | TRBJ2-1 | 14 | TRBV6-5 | CASRPGLAVNEQFF | TGTGCCAGCAGGCCGGGACTAGCAGTGAATGAGCAGTTCTTC
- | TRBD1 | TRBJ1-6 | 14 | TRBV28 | CASSITGASSPLHF | TGTGCCAGCAGTATCACAGGGGCGAGTTCACCCCTCCACTTT
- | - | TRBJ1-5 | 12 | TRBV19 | CASSIDLKPQHF | TGTGCCAGTAGTATAGATTTAAAGCCCCAGCATTTT
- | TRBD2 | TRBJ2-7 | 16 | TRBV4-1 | CASSQDRASGNYEQYF | TGCGCCAGCAGCCAAGATCGCGCTAGCGGGAACTACGAGCAGTACTTC
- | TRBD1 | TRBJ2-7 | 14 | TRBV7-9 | CASSYRDRVYEQYF | TGTGCCAGCAGCTACCGGGACAGGGTCTACGAGCAGTACTTC
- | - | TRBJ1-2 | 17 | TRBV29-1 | CSVSQALTKTVDYGYTF | TGCAGCGTTTCCCAAGCCCTCACCAAGACAGTCGACTATGGCTACACCTTC
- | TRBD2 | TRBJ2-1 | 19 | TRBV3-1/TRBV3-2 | CASSQDGTSGIPPYNEQFF | TGTGCCAGCAGCCAAGATGGGACTAGCGGGATTCCCCCTTACAATGAGCAGTTCTTC
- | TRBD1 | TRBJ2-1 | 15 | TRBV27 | CASPFRDRAYNEQFF | TGTGCCAGTCCCTTTCGGGACAGGGCCTACAATGAGCAGTTCTTC
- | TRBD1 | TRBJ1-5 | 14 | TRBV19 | CASSTGQGGQPQHF | TGTGCCAGTAGTACCGGACAGGGTGGACAGCCCCAGCATTTT
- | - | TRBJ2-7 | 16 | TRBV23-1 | CASSRAERHRTYEQYF | TGCGCCAGCAGTCGGGCCGAACGGCATAGGACCTACGAGCAGTACTTC
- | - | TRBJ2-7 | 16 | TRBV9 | CASGKGMSASSYEQYF | TGTGCCAGCGGTAAGGGGATGAGTGCGAGCTCCTACGAGCAGTACTTC
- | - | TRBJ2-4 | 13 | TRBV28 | CASSLIDNISKYF | TGTGCCAGCAGTTTGATAGACAATATCTCGAAATACTTC
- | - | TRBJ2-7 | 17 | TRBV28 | CASSAHLWEEGSYEQYF | TGTGCCAGCAGCGCCCATCTTTGGGAAGAGGGCTCCTACGAGCAGTACTTC
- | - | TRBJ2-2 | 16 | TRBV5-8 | CASSEDFDRDTGELFF | TGTGCCAGCAGCGAGGACTTCGACCGGGACACCGGGGAGCTGTTTTTT
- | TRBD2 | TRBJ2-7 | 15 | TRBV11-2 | CASSPISGKRYEQYF | TGTGCCAGCAGCCCAATTAGCGGGAAGAGGTACGAGCAGTACTTC
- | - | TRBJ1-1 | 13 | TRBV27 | CASSLFRNTEAFF | TGTGCCAGCAGTTTATTTCGGAACACTGAAGCTTTCTTT
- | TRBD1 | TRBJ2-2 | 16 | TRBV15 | CATSHGQGANTGELFF | TGTGCCACCAGCCACGGACAGGGGGCGAACACCGGGGAGCTGTTTTTT
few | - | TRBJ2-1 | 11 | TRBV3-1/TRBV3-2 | CASSPLRLQFF | TGTGCCAGCAGCCCCCTGAGATTACAGTTCTTC
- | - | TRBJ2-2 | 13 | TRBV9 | CASSVAGTGELFF | TGTGCCAGCAGCGTAGCGGGGACCGGGGAGCTGTTTTTT
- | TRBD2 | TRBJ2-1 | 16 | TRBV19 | CASSPRLAGGPGEQFF | TGTGCCAGTAGTCCCAGACTAGCGGGAGGGCCTGGTGAGCAGTTCTTC
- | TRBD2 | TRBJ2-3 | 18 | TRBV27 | CASRFGTSGVVSTDTQYF | TGTGCCAGCAGGTTCGGGACTAGCGGGGTTGTTAGCACAGATACGCAGTATTTT
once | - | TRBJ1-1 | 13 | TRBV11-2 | CASSPNRDTEAFF | TGTGCCAGCAGCCCCAACAGGGACACTGAAGCTTTCTTT
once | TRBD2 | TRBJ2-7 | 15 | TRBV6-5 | CASRLAGESSYEQYF | TGTGCCAGCAGACTAGCGGGAGAGAGCTCCTACGAGCAGTACTTC
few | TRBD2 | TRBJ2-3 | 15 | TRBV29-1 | CSGGTSGESTDTQYF | TGCAGCGGGGGGACTAGCGGGGAGAGCACAGATACGCAGTATTTT
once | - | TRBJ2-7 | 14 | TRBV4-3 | CASSPTRGYYEQYF | TGCGCCAGCAGCCCGACTAGAGGTTACTACGAGCAGTACTTC
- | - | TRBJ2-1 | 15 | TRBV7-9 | CASSLGGPSYNEQFF | TGTGCCAGCAGCTTAGGAGGGCCCTCCTACAATGAGCAGTTCTTC
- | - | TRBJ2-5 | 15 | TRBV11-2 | CASSSIAEGQETQYF | TGTGCCAGCAGCTCCATAGCGGAGGGTCAAGAGACCCAGTACTTC
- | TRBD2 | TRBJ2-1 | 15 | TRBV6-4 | CASSEGLAGGEKQFF | TGTGCCAGCAGTGAAGGGCTAGCGGGAGGGGAGAAGCAGTTCTTC
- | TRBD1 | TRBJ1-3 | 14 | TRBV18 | CASSPDGQGNTIYF | TGTGCCAGCTCACCAGACGGACAGGGTAACACCATATATTTT
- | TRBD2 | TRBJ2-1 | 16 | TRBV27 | CASSAGGLSSYNEQFF | TGTGCCAGCAGTGCGGGAGGGCTGAGCTCCTACAATGAGCAGTTCTTC
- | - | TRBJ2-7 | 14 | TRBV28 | CASSPAGSRYEQYF | TGTGCCAGCAGTCCCGCCGGGTCCCGCTACGAGCAGTACTTC
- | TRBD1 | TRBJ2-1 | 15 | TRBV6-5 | CASSYMGQGLFEQFF | TGTGCCAGCAGTTACATGGGACAGGGGCTTTTTGAGCAGTTCTTC
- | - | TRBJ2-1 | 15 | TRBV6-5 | CASSPDSSSYNEQFF | TGTGCCAGCAGTCCCGACTCAAGCTCCTACAATGAGCAGTTCTTC
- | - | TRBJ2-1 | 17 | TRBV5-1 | CASSLVGDRSSYNEQFF | TGCGCCAGCAGCTTGGTTGGCGACAGAAGCTCCTACAATGAGCAGTTCTTC
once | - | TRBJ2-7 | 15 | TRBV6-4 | CASSTLGNRDYEQYF | TGTGCCAGCTCTACCCTAGGGAACAGGGACTACGAGCAGTACTTC